This T cell receptor beta chain was identified during a study of tissue T cells after allogeneic stem cell transplantation (dated 2022 in TCRdb). Notes on the research overall: TCR beta repertoires were profiled across many tissues obtained from research autopsies of patients with and without GVHD, as well as in mouse models of GVHD. The human arm was a prospective observational study without blinding or randomization.

Summary of the overall study and its limitations: Not many T cell clones showed up in more than one patient, yet clustering based on motifs uncovered repertoire signatures that were shared across patients in a tissue-specific way. Within patients, how anatomically similar the tissues were was a key factor in shaping TCR repertoire composition, regardless of disease or transplant status. Which tissue TCRs were alloreactive or antigen-specific was not determined in the study, and some of the clones might have been host cells that persisted. In both patients and mice, T cells from blood and spleen covered only a limited part of the TCR repertoire found in tissues. A small and clinically heterogeneous patient cohort was studied, and sampling depth was acknowledged as a limitation.

Library creation used the immunoSEQ multiplex PCR assay. Adaptive Biotechnologies performed TCRbeta CDR3 sequencing at survey depth and reported CDR3 sequences, V/J genes, productive frequency, and template counts. TCR beta CDR3 regions were amplified from genomic DNA rather than RNA. The study's own analysis went as follows. Jensen-Shannon divergence was used to quantify pairwise repertoire overlap between tissues, with a value of 1 meaning complete divergence and a value of 0 meaning identical repertoires. Tissues were grouped by single-linkage agglomerative hierarchical clustering of pairwise JSD values, and the clustering results were shown as dendrograms. GLIPH2 was run on all patient samples with simulation_depth 1000, kmer_min_depth 3 and cdr3_length_cutoff 8, and groups with more than two unique CDR3s were retained. A standardized tissue-overlap score extrapolated Jaccard GLIPH-group overlap across patients to a standard repertoire size of 1000 clones. Linear mixed-effect models, with tissue as a fixed effect and individual as a random effect, were used to test how diversity related to clinical or experimental variables. TCRdb provides this immuneACCESS table in a form limited to in-frame rearrangements. Some clones are lacking; in checked studies, under half of them reflect an unresolved V gene, and why the rest are absent is not known. The D gene and trimming were derived from the DNA, and the V and J assignments and clone size from that table. The sample data list some 22,000 clones, and 72% of these were observed just once. Together, the top ten hold 0.65% to 0.75% of the sample.

Before genomic DNA isolation with the DNeasy Blood & Tissue Kit, mouse tissues were minced with razor blades in buffered saline. Of note for this clone: It has no known antigen specificity. The receptor originates from a mouse, and its gene names and germline sequences are accordingly murine. The read stops 1 residue short of the end of the CDR3; the missing end is completed from the germline J gene.

CDR1 and CDR2, per the germline V gene (reference sequence), are LGHDT and YNNKQL. V ends up 5 bases short and J 2 bases short, with an unmatched junction base count of 3. From the cysteine through the phenylalanine, the CDR3 covers 15 amino acids. The DNA has 42 bases, all within the CDR3, and is read from base 1. This TCR was recovered from a female BALB/c mouse in good health. Mice of this strain carry the MHC haplotype H2-d. Material for sequencing was spleen. The chain is assembled from TRBV4 and TRBJ2-5; 11 middle bases align to TRBD2. The CDR3 protein sequence reads: CASSRDWGLQDTQYF. Incomplete CDR3 DNA: TGTGCCAGCAGCCGGGACTGGGGGCTCCAAGACACCCAGTAC.